Presented here are 30 T cell receptor beta chains from one specimen sequenced in a study of shared clonotypes between healthy human individuals. Terminally differentiated effector memory CD45RA+ cells were excluded from the naive CD8 cells, which were CD45RO-negative and positively selected for CCR7. Only in-frame clones appear in the TCRdb table, and some are missing; sequencing was by immunoSEQ multiplex PCR. Of about 1.9 million clones in the sample, over 85% were seen once. Sequences were obtained from naive CD8+ T cells from PBMCs. The receptors were gathered from a man aged 18 to 35 in good health. Some clones in this sample may be carry-over from other donors' samples.

V is TRBV7-9 and J is TRBJ2-7; D might be TRBD2 (5 bases). Germline V gene lookup returns CDR1 SEHNR and CDR2 FQNEAQ (reference sequence). The CDR3 spans 15 residues. The V end lost 5 bases, the J end lost 7 bases, and 21 bases lay between the germline ends. The CDR3 sequence is CASSPRAEPYWEQYF. The CDR3 bases are TGTGCCAGCAGCCCCAGAGCGGAACCCTATTGGGAGCAGTACTTC.

The chain employs TRBV7-9 and TRBJ1-2; D is undetermined. V was pared by 10 bases and J by 2 bases, with 14 bases between. Per the germline V gene, CDR1 is SEHNR and CDR2 is FQNEAQ (reference sequence). The CDR3 length is 13 residues. In DNA, the CDR3 is TGTGCCACCACCCCGACGGTAAACTATGGCTACACCTTC. This sequence encodes CATTPTVNYGYTF.

The CDR3 DNA is TGTGCCAGTAGCGGACTAGCCCGCCAAGAGACCCAGTACTTC. Its protein is CASSGLARQETQYF. The chain links TRBV19 to TRBJ2-5, with TRBD2 matching over 8 bases. Germline V gives CDR1 LNHDA, CDR2 SQIVND (reference sequence). J lost 1 base, V lost 6 bases, and 4 bases had no gene match. This CDR3 comprises 14 residues.

This sequence joins TRBV7-6 and TRBJ2-5; D is unresolved. The CDR3 loop spans 16 amino acids. Germline-derived CDR1 and CDR2 are SGHVS and FNYEAQ. Trimming cost V 1 base and J 1 base, with 13 bases left between them. The CDR3 DNA reads as TGTGCCAGCAGCTTAGAGCTGCCAGGCCTCCAAGAGACCCAGTACTTC. This sequence encodes CASSLELPGLQETQYF. The entire variable domain, with the rest obtained from reference TRBV7-6 and TRBJ2-5, is as follows: GAGVSQSPRYKVTKRGQDVALRCDPISGHVSLYWYRQALGQGPEFLTYFNYEAQQDKSGLPNDRFSAERPEGSISTLTIQRTEQRDSAMYRCASSLELPGLQETQYFGPGTRLLVL.

As for this clone: Mismatch with germline at one junction end may stem from a read error. The J gene is TRBJ2-1, the V gene TRBV29-1, with D possibly matching TRBD2 (7 bases). CDR3 length: 14 amino acids. Looked up from germline, CDR1 is SQVTM and CDR2 is ANQGSEA. The CDR3 spells CSVEGGRGDNEQFF. DNA of the CDR3: TGCAGCGTCGAAGGGGGGAGGGGGGACAATGAGCAGTTCTTC.

V usage is TRBV7-9 and J usage is TRBJ1-1, with D unresolved. Germline CDR1 reads SEHNR; CDR2 reads FQNEAQ (reference sequence). Trimming took 0 bases from V and 6 from J, leaving 8 bases between them. The CDR3 spans 13 residues. CDR3 region: CASSLAELPEAFF. The DNA of the CDR3 is TGTGCCAGCAGCTTAGCAGAACTTCCTGAAGCTTTCTTT.

The rearrangement uses TRBV7-9 and TRBJ2-3; 8 positions agree with TRBD1. The CDR3 has 15 amino acids. Losses at the gene ends were 2 bases for V and 3 bases for J; bases not matched to a gene: 4. Per germline, CDR1 SEHNR and CDR2 FQNEAQ (reference sequence). CDR3: CASSLPGGATDTQYF. CDR3 coding DNA: TGTGCCAGCAGCTTACCAGGGGGCGCGACAGATACGCAGTATTTT.

As DNA, the CDR3 is TGTGCCAGCAGCTCAGGCCCTGGACTAGCGGGAGGGACGCAGTATTTT. This sequence encodes CASSSGPGLAGGTQYF. The rearrangement uses TRBV11-2 and TRBJ2-3; 15 bases agree with TRBD2. The CDR3 sequence is 16 residues long. V was clipped by 4 bases and J by 9 bases; unmatched bases: 8. Germline assignment: CDR1 SGHAT and CDR2 FQNNGV.

The J gene is TRBJ2-7, the V gene TRBV27, with TRBD2 matching over 9 bases. V lost 3 bases to trimming and J lost 7 bases; unmatched junction nucleotides: 7. The CDR3 is 14 residues long. Germline CDR1 and CDR2: MNHEY and SMNVEV (reference sequence). CDR3 bases: TGTGCCAGCAGTTTCTTAGCGGGGGCCTCGGAGCAGTACTTC. Translating gives CASSFLAGASEQYF.

In the case of this clone: The same CDR3 also results from other DNA sequences found in this sample. The chain joins TRBV19 to TRBJ1-1, with 7 positions matching TRBD1. Looked up from germline, CDR1 is LNHDA and CDR2 is SQIVND (reference sequence). J was trimmed by 3 bases and V by 1 base; bases with no gene match: 5. There are 15 residues in the CDR3. Written as DNA, the CDR3 is TGTGCCAGTAGTATAGGGCGGACAGGCGACACTGAAGCTTTCTTT. It specifies CASSIGRTGDTEAFF.

The chain has TRBV7-3 and TRBJ2-2; 8 positions match TRBD1. The length of the CDR3 is 16 residues. The V segment lost 5 bases and the J segment 1 base; nucleotides outside the gene matches: 6. Germline V gives CDR1 SGHTA, CDR2 FQGTGA. Written as DNA, the CDR3 is TGTGCCAGCAGCCAGATGGGGACAGGGAACACCGGGGAGCTGTTTTTT. As protein: CASSQMGTGNTGELFF.

Here the CDR3 DNA reads TGTGCCAGCAATGAGAAGTTATGGCGGGAGTGGATAGGGAATGAGCAGTTCTTC. This sequence encodes CASNEKLWREWIGNEQFF. The rearrangement joins TRBV6-1 to TRBJ2-1; TRBD2 aligns across 7 bases. With V trimmed by 7 bases and J by 7 bases, 22 bases remained unmatched. Looked up from germline, CDR1 is MNHNS and CDR2 is SASEGT. The CDR3 has 18 residues.

In regard to this clone: Other DNA sequences in this sample translate to the same CDR3. This chain connects TRBV28 to TRBJ2-3; no clear D gene. Trimming removed 5 bases from V and 0 bases from J, with 9 bases in between. The CDR3 spans 14 residues. The germline gives CDR1 MDHEN, CDR2 SYDVKM. DNA of the CDR3: TGTGCCAGCAGTCTTCGTACTAGCACAGATACGCAGTATTTT. This translates into CASSLRTSTDTQYF.

This sequence joins TRBV6-5 and TRBJ2-3; D remains ambiguous. Trimming pared 8 bases from V and 0 bases from J, leaving 9 bases between. This CDR3 is built from 13 residues. Looked up from germline, CDR1 is MNHEY and CDR2 is SVGAGI. The CDR3 region is CASCDTSTDTQYF. The CDR3, as DNA: TGTGCCAGCTGCGATACTAGCACAGATACGCAGTATTTT.

This clone was recorded once. The chain is built from TRBV5-1 and TRBJ2-7, with 10 bases fitting TRBD1. The germline gives CDR1 SGHRS, CDR2 YFSETQ. The CDR3 consists of 23 residues. V lost 1 base, J lost 1 base, and 26 bases stayed unmatched. The CDR3 coding sequence is TGCGCCAGCAGCTTGTTTTATCTTGGGGTTGTGGATGACAGGGGGCGTAGATCCTACGAGCAGTACTTC. It is translated as CASSLFYLGVVDDRGRRSYEQYF.

The V call is TRBV28, the J call TRBJ2-3; 7 positions agree with TRBD2. This CDR3 is built from 15 residues. Losses at the gene ends were 3 bases for V and 0 bases for J; bases not matched to a gene: 3. Germline loops: CDR1 MDHEN, CDR2 SYDVKM. This CDR3 is CASSFFSGSTDTQYF. The CDR3 region has the DNA TGTGCCAGCAGTTTCTTTAGCGGGAGCACAGATACGCAGTATTTT.

The V gene is TRBV2, the J gene TRBJ1-4; D gene uncertain. With 6 bases removed from V and 8 bases from J, the gap between germline ends came to 10 bases. This CDR3 is built from 12 residues. CDR1 and CDR2 from the germline V gene are SNHLY and FYNNEI. The CDR3 DNA reads as TGTGCCAGCAGCCAATACATGGAAAAACTGTTTTTT. This sequence encodes CASSQYMEKLFF.

This clone was counted a few times. The genes are TRBV29-1 and TRBJ1-2; D gene unclear. CDR1 SQVTM and CDR2 ANQGSEA come from the germline V gene. The CDR3 covers 10 residues. V lost 5 bases and J 6 bases, leaving 7 bases between the germline ends. The CDR3 loop reads CSVSTDGYTF. CDR3 DNA sequence: TGCAGCGTTTCGACGGATGGCTACACCTTC.

This chain links TRBV2 with TRBJ1-1; possibly TRBD1 for D (6 bases). The V gene's germline CDR1 is SNHLY and CDR2 FYNNEI. V lost 2 bases to trimming and J lost 5 bases, with 18 bases between them. The CDR3 consists of 16 residues. As DNA, the CDR3 is TGTGCCAGCAGTGAATGGTTGCCAGGGGTTTATACTGAAGCTTTCTTT. Amino acids: CASSEWLPGVYTEAFF.

The chain has TRBV7-3 and TRBJ2-3, with 10 bases aligning to TRBD2. CDR1 and CDR2 from the germline V gene are SGHTA and FQGTGA. The V segment lost 8 bases and the J segment 6 bases; nucleotides outside the gene matches: 14. The CDR3 has 16 residues. CDR3: CASCPVAGGLMDTQYF. CDR3 in DNA: TGTGCCAGCTGCCCTGTAGCGGGAGGACTTATGGATACGCAGTATTTT.

V gene TRBV12-5 combines with J gene TRBJ2-1; 8 bases match TRBD2. Germline V CDR1 and CDR2: LGHNT, FRNRAP. CDR3 length equals 13 residues. Unmatched junction bases numbered 3, after V lost 6 bases and J lost 5 bases. CDR3 in DNA: TGTGCTAGTGGACCGGGACTAGACAATGAGCAGTTCTTC. Translated, it gives CASGPGLDNEQFF.

This clone was seen only once. The chain employs TRBV10-1 and TRBJ2-7; 7 nucleotides line up with TRBD1. The V and J ends lost 3 bases and 0 bases, in that order; junction bases with no gene match: 5. This CDR3 comprises 15 residues. In germline, CDR1 is WNHNN, CDR2 SYGVQD (reference sequence). DNA for the CDR3: TGCGCCAGCAGTGACCCGGGACAGAGCTCCTACGAGCAGTACTTC. It specifies CASSDPGQSSYEQYF.

This sequence joins TRBV27 and TRBJ1-2; 9 bases fit TRBD1. Per germline, CDR1 MNHEY and CDR2 SMNVEV (reference sequence). The CDR3 totals 16 residues. The V segment lost 6 bases and the J segment 5 bases; nucleotides outside the gene matches: 13. The CDR3 reads CASRGLSTGQGYGYTF. CDR3 nucleotide sequence: TGTGCCAGCAGGGGACTTTCAACGGGACAGGGATATGGCTACACCTTC.

The chain couples TRBV9 to TRBJ2-7, with 13 bases aligning to TRBD2. From germline, CDR1 is SGDLS and CDR2 YYNGEE. Trimming removed 3 bases from V and 5 bases from J; junction bases left unmatched: 5. The CDR3 covers 15 residues. The CDR3 DNA reads as TGTGCCAGCAGCGGAGGACTAGCGGGAGAAAACGAGCAGTACTTC. It yields the protein CASSGGLAGENEQYF.

The rearrangement links TRBV4-3 to TRBJ2-1; TRBD1 is a possible D gene (6 bases). The V end was cut by 0 bases, the J end by 3 bases, with 18 bases between. Germline V gene data show CDR1 as LGHNA and CDR2 as YSLEER. This CDR3 has 18 residues. In DNA, the CDR3 is TGCGCCAGCAGCCAAGAACCGGACAGCTACTTCGTCTACAATGAGCAGTTCTTC. The encoded protein is CASSQEPDSYFVYNEQFF.

As concerns this clone: The same CDR3 also results from other DNA sequences found in this sample. V gene TRBV7-9 combines with J gene TRBJ1-2, with D uncertain. The germline V gene has CDR1 SEHNR and CDR2 FQNEAQ (reference sequence). The V end was cut by 0 bases, the J end by 8 bases, with 7 bases between. The CDR3 covers 12 residues. CDR3: CASSLAGVGYTF. CDR3 sequence (DNA): TGTGCCAGCAGCTTAGCCGGGGTAGGCTACACCTTC.

This clone was found once. Other DNA sequences in this specimen translate into the identical CDR3. Here the CDR3 DNA reads TGTGCCAGTAGCTTATTCAATGAGCAGTTCTTC. It specifies CASSLFNEQFF. This chain joins TRBV19 and TRBJ2-1, with D uncertain. CDR1 and CDR2 (germline): LNHDA, SQIVND (reference sequence). The CDR3 is 11 amino acids. V gave up 6 bases and J gave up 6 bases, with 6 bases separating them.

The chain joins TRBV29-1 to TRBJ1-1; D not certain. CDR1 and CDR2 (germline): SQVTM, ANQGSEA. Trimming shortened V by 7 bases and J by 10 bases, and 7 bases separated the two germline ends. The CDR3 consists of 8 residues. In DNA form, the CDR3 reads TGCAGCGGAGACGGAGCTTTCTTT. Its protein is CSGDGAFF.

The chain links TRBV6-5 to TRBJ2-7; the match to TRBD2 covers 12 bases. Germline-derived CDR1 and CDR2 are MNHEY and SVGAGI. The CDR3 has 15 residues. V gave up 5 bases and J gave up 4 bases; unmatched junction bases: 6. The CDR3 here is CASSPSLAGGYEQYF. DNA of the CDR3: TGTGCCAGCAGTCCCTCCCTAGCGGGAGGGTACGAGCAGTACTTC.

The rearrangement joins TRBV10-3 to TRBJ1-2; 10 bases map to TRBD1. Germline CDR1 ENHRY, CDR2 SYGVKD. This CDR3 contains 15 residues. The ends lost 3 bases at V and 4 bases at J; junction bases unmatched: 5. This CDR3 is CAISDPRTGGYGYTF. The CDR3 region has the DNA TGTGCCATCAGTGATCCCCGGACAGGGGGCTATGGCTACACCTTC.